The clone carrying this T cell receptor (beta chain) was detected only a few times. This entry is derived from a study of shared clonotypes between healthy human individuals. The CDR3 spans 15 residues. Germline CDR1 SGHDT, CDR2 YYEEEE. Trimming cost V 0 bases and J 2 bases, with 11 bases left between them. TCRdb's copy holds only in-frame clones and misses some; the assay was immunoSEQ multiplex PCR. The profile covers about 1 million clones, with about 75% appearing a single time and around 1.4% taken by the ten largest. The rearrangement uses TRBV5-6 and TRBJ1-1; TRBD1 is a possible D gene (6 bases). The specimen sequenced was memory CD4+ T cells sorted from blood. Sample subset: CD45RA-negative fraction. This clonotype was obtained from a man between 18 and 35 years old in good health. CDR3 bases: TGTGCCAGCAGCTTGGCGGGGGGGGCAAACACTGAAGCTTTCTTT. The encoded protein is CASSLAGGANTEAFF. The entire variable domain, with the rest obtained from reference TRBV5-6 and TRBJ1-1, is as follows: DAGVTQSPTHLIKTRGQQVTLRCSPKSGHDTVSWYQQALGQGPQFIFQYYEEEERQRGNFPDRFSGHQFPNYSSELNVNALLLGDSALYLCASSLAGGANTEAFFGQGTRLTVV.